This passage covers 2 T cell receptor beta chains from one sample sequenced in a study of cytomegalovirus exposure and HLA in healthy donors. Vbeta (60) and Jbeta (13) primers were used in the PCR. Method: immunoSEQ multiplex PCR; TCRdb's copy keeps in-frame clones and lacks some. Here the sample spans 150,000 to 200,000 clones, less than 90% being singletons. Sequenced sample: PBMCs. The receptors derive from a boy aged 2 to 9 in good health and CMV-seronegative.

This clone was observed a single time. The DNA of the CDR3 is TGTGCCAGCAGTGAACGCCAGGGATTAGCCTCCAATGAGCAGTTCTTC. This gives the protein CASSERQGLASNEQFF. V gene TRBV25-1 combines with J gene TRBJ2-1; tentative D call: TRBD1 (5 bases). Trimming pared 2 bases from V and 6 bases from J, leaving 17 bases between. The CDR3 is 16 amino acids. In germline, CDR1 is MGHDK, CDR2 SYGVNS.

The V gene is TRBV9, the J gene TRBJ2-2, with D possibly being TRBD1 (5 bases). CDR3 length equals 16 residues. V was shortened by 3 bases and J by 4 bases, with 16 bases between the two germline ends. CDR1 is SGDLS and CDR2 is YYNGEE in the germline V gene. The CDR3 loop reads CASSASRDLPTGELFF. The CDR3 DNA is TGTGCCAGCAGCGCTTCCAGGGATTTACCCACCGGGGAGCTGTTTTTT.